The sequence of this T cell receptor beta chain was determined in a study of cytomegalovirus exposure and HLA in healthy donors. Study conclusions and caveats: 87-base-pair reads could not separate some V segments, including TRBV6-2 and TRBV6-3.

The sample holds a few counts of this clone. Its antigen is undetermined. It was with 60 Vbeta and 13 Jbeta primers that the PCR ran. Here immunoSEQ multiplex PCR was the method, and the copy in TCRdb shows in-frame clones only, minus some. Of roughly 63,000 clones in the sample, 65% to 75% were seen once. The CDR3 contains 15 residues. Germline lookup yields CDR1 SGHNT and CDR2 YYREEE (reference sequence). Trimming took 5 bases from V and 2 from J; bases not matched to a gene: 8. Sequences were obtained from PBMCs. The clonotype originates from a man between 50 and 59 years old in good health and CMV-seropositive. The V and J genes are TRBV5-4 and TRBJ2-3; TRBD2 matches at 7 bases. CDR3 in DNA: TGTGCCAGCAGGTCCGGACTAGTCCCCACAGATACGCAGTATTTT. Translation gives CASRSGLVPTDTQYF.